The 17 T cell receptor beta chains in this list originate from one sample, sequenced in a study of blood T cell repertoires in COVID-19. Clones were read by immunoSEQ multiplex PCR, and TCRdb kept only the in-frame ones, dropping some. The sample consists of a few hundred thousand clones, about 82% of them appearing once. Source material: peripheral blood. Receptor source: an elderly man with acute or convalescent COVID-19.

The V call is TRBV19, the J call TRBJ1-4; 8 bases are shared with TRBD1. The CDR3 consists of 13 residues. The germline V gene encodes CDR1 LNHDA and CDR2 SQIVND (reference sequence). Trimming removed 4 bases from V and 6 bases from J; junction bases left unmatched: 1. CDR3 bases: TGTGCCAGTAGTAAGGACAGGGATGAAAAACTGTTTTTT. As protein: CASSKDRDEKLFF.

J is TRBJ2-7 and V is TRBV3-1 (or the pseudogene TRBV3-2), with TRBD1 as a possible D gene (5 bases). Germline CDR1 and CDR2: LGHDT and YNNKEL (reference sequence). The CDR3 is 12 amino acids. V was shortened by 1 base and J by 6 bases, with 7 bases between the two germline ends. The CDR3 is CASSQVQGEQYF. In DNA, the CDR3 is TGTGCCAGCAGCCAAGTCCAGGGCGAGCAGTACTTC.

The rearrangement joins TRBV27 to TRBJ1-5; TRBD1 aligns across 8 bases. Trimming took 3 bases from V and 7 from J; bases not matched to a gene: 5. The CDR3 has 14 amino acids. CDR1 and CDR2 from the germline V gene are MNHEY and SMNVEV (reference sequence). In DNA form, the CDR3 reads TGTGCCAGCAGTTTCCGGGCAGGGGGCCAGCCCCAGCATTTT. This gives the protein CASSFRAGGQPQHF.

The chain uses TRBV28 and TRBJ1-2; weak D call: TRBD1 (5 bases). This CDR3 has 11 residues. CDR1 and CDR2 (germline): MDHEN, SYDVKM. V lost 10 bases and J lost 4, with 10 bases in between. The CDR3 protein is CATQGGYGYTF. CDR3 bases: TGTGCCACCCAGGGAGGCTATGGCTACACCTTC.

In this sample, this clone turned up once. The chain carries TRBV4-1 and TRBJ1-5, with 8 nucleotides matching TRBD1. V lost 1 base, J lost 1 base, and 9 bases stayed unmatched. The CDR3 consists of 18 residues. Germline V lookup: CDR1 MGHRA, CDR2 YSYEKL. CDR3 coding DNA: TGCGCCAGCAGCCAAGGTCAGGGGGCAGGGAGAAGCAATCAGCCCCAGCATTTT. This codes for CASSQGQGAGRSNQPQHF.

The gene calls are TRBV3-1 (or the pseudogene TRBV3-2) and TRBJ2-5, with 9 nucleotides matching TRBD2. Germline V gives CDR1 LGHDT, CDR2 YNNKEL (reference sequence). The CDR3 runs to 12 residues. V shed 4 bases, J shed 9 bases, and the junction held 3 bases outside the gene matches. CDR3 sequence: CASSPGGGAQYF. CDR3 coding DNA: TGTGCCAGCAGCCCTGGCGGGGGGGCCCAGTACTTC.

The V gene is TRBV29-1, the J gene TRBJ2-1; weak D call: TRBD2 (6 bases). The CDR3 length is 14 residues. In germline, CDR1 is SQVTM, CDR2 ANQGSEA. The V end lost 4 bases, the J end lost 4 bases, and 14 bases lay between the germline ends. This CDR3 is CSVVALARYNEQFF. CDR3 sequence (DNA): TGCAGCGTTGTTGCGCTAGCGCGATACAATGAGCAGTTCTTC.

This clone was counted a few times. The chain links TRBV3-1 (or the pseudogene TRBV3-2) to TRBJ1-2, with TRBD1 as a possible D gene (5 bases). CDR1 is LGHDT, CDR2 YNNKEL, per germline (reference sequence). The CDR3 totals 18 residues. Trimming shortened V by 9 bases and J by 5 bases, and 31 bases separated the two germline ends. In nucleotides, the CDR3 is TGTGCCAGTTCTCCCGAACTATTGGACTGGTGGGGGGGATATGGCTACACCTTC. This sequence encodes CASSPELLDWWGGYGYTF.

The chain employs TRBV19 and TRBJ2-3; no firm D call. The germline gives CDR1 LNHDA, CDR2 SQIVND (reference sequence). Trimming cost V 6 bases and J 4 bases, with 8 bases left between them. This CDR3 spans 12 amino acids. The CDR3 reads CASSSHPDTQYF. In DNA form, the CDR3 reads TGTGCCAGTAGCTCACACCCAGATACGCAGTATTTT.

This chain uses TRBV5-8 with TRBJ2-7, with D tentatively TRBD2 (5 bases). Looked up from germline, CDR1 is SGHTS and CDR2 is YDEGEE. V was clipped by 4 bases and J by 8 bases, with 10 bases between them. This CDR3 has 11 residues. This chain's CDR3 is CASSPGSKQYF. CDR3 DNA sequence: TGTGCCAGCAGCCCGGGGTCCAAGCAGTACTTC.

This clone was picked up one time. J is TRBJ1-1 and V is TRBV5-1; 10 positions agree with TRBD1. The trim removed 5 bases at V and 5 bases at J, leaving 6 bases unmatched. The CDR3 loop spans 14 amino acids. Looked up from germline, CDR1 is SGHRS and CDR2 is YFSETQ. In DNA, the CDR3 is TGCGCCAGCAGTTCTCGACAGGGGGCGACTGAAGCTTTCTTT. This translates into CASSSRQGATEAFF.

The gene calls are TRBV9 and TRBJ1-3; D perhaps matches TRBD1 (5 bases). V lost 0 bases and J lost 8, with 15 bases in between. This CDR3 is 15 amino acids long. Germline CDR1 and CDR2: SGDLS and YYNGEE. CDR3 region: CASSVAQNSGDTIYF. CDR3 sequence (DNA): TGTGCCAGCAGCGTAGCTCAGAACTCGGGGGACACCATATATTTT.

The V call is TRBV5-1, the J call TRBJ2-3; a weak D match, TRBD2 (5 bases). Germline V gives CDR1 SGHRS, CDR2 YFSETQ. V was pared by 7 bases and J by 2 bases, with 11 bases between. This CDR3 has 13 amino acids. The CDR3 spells CASRWENTDTQYF. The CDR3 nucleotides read TGCGCCAGCCGATGGGAGAACACAGATACGCAGTATTTT.

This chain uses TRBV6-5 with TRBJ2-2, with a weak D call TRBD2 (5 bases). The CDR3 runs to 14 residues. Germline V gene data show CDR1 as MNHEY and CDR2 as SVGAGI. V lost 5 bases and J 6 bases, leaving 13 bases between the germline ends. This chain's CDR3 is CASSNLAWSGELFF. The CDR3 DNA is TGTGCCAGCAGTAATCTAGCCTGGTCCGGGGAGCTGTTTTTT.

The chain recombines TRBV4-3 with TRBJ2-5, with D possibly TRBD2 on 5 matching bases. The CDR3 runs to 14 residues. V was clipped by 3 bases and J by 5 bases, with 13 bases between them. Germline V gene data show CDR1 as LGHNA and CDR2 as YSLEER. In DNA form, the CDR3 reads TGCGCCAGCAGCCAGTCGGTTGGCGGGGAGACCCAGTACTTC. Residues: CASSQSVGGETQYF.

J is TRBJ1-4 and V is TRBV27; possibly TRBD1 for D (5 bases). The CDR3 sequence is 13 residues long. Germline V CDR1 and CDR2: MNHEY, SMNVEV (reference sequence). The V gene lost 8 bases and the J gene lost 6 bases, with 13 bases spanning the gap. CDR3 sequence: CASPRGGDEKLFF. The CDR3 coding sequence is TGTGCCAGCCCACGGGGGGGGGATGAAAAACTGTTTTTT.

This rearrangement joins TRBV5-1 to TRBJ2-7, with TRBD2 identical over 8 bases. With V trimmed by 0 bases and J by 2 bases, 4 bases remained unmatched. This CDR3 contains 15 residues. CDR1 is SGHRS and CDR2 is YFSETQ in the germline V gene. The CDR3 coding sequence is TGCGCCAGCAGCTTGGGTCTAGCGGGTACCTACGAGCAGTACTTC. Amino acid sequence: CASSLGLAGTYEQYF.